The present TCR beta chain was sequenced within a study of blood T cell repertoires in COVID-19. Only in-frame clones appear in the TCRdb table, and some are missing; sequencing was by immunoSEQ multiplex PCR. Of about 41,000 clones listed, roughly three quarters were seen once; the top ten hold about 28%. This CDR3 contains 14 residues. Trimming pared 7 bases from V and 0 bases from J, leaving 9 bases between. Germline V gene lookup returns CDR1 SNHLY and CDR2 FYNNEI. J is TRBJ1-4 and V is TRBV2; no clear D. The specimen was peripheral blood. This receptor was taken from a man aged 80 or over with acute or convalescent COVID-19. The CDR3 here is CASTRGATNEKLFF. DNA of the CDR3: TGTGCCAGCACCCGAGGTGCAACTAATGAAAAACTGTTTTTT.